This T cell receptor (beta chain) was sequenced in a study of cytomegalovirus exposure and HLA in healthy donors. Findings and caveats of the study: Association of a missense DCLRE1C variant with TCR beta V- and J-gene trimming was reported in a later analysis.

Trimming pared 0 bases from V and 6 bases from J, leaving 14 bases between. The CDR3 loop spans 14 amino acids. CDR1 GTSNPN and CDR2 SVGIG come from the germline V gene (reference sequence). The PCR had 60 Vbeta and 13 Jbeta primers. Clones were read by immunoSEQ multiplex PCR, and TCRdb kept only the in-frame ones, dropping some. This sample has about 130,000 clones, with approximately 82% found just once. As to this clone: The antigen is not known.

The sequencing sample was made of PBMCs. The V and J genes are TRBV30 and TRBJ1-1; TRBD1 might be the D (6 bases). This TCR was recovered from a boy between 2 and 10 years old in good health and CMV-seronegative. The CDR3 is CAWSVQGTSAEAFF. The CDR3 DNA reads TGTGCCTGGAGTGTACAGGGAACATCCGCTGAAGCTTTCTTT. The full variable domain, rest sourced from reference TRBV30 and TRBJ1-1, is SQTIHQWPATLVQPVGSPLSLECTVEGTSNPNLYWYRQAAGRGLQLLFYSVGIGQISSEVPQNLSASRPQDRQFILSSKKLLLSDSGFYLCAWSVQGTSAEAFFGQGTRLTVV.